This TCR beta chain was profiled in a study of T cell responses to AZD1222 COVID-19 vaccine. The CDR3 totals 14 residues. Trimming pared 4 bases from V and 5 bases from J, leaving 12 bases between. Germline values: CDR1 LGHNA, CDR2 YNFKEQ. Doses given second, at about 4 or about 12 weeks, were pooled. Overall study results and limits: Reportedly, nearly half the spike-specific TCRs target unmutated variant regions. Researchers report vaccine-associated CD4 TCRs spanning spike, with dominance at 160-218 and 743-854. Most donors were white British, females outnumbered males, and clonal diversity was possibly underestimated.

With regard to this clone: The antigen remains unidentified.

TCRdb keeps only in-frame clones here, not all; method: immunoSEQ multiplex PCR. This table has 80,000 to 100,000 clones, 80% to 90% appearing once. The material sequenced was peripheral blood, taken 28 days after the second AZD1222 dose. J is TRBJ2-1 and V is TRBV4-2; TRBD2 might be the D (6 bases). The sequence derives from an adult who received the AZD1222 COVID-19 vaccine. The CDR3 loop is CASSPRDFNNEQFF. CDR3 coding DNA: TGTGCCAGCAGCCCCCGGGACTTCAACAATGAGCAGTTCTTC.